The clone carrying this T cell receptor (beta chain) has a handful of counts. Its antigen is still unknown. This CDR3 spans 17 amino acids. Germline-derived CDR1 and CDR2 are MDHEN and SYDVKM. Losses at the gene ends were 5 bases for V and 4 bases for J; bases not matched to a gene: 13. The data stem from a study of response to subunit inactivated influenza vaccine. Using its own MiXCR run on the RT-PCR reads, TCRdb lists one record per CDR3 protein. The sample lists roughly 700,000 distinct CDR3 sequences, about 15% seen once, with approximately 7% in the top ten. General observations from the study: Authors suggested that a seasonal influenza vaccination recruits few new T cells each time.

Sequences were derived from PBMCs from blood, sampled about 14 days before vaccination. The chain is built from TRBV28 and TRBJ2-7; 11 bases match TRBD2. The receptor was derived from a man over 45 who received an inactivated influenza vaccine. The CDR3 loop reads CASSVLAGAAPNYEQYF. In DNA form, the CDR3 reads TGTGCCAGCAGTGTACTAGCGGGAGCGGCACCCAATTACGAGCAGTACTTC.